This passage covers 31 T cell receptor beta chains from one sample sequenced in a study of type 1 and type 2 diabetes patients. PCR was run on genomic DNA. Amplification of the beta chain CDR3 used 30 forward and 13 reverse multiplex primers. TCRdb re-derived calls from the multiplex PCR reads in MiXCR, one entry per CDR3 protein. In the table there are around 300,000 distinct CDR3 sequences, roughly 50% of which are singletons. Material: peripheral blood mononuclear cells (PBMCs). The receptors were sampled from a young man with type 2 diabetes.

This clonotype was observed many times. This chain joins TRBV16 and TRBJ2-7; D possibly matches TRBD1 or TRBD2 (5 bases each). CDR3 length equals 13 residues. Trimming took off 4 bases at V and 3 bases at J, with 10 bases between the two ends. Germline V CDR1 and CDR2: KGHSY, FQNENV. The CDR3 nucleotides are TGTGCCAGCAGCCCCCGGGGCGACTACGAGCAGTACTTC. Encoded protein: CASSPRGDYEQYF.

The rearrangement joins TRBV20-1 to TRBJ1-3; 7 positions agree with TRBD1. Trimming took 3 bases from V and 3 from J; bases not matched to a gene: 8. The CDR3 is 15 amino acids. Germline assignment: CDR1 DFQATT and CDR2 SNEGSKA (reference sequence). DNA for the CDR3: TGCAGTGCTAGTTCGGCAGGGGGTCGTGGAAACACCATATATTTT. This translates into CSASSAGGRGNTIYF.

A word on this clonotype: A junction end diverges from the germline sequence, so it may reflect a read error. The rearrangement uses TRBV10-3 and TRBJ2-7; unclear D gene. The length of the CDR3 is 8 residues. Looked up from germline, CDR1 is ENHRY and CDR2 is SYGVKD. The CDR3, as DNA: TGTGCCATCAGTGAGCATCGGTTC. Its protein is CAISEHRF.

The chain couples TRBV15 to TRBJ1-1, with D maybe TRBD1 (5 bases). The CDR3 length is 15 residues. V shed 1 base and J shed 1 base, with 10 bases lying between them. Germline V CDR1 and CDR2: LNHNV, YYDKDF (reference sequence). The CDR3 loop is CATSRGGSGNTEAFF. CDR3 nucleotides: TGTGCCACCAGCAGAGGGGGCTCTGGGAACACTGAAGCTTTCTTT.

CDR3 in amino acids: CATSRDGRTTNEKLFF. The CDR3 DNA follows: TGTGCCACCAGCAGAGATGGGCGGACAACTAATGAAAAACTGTTTTTT. The chain uses TRBV15 and TRBJ1-4; D ambiguous. The ends were cut back, 0 bases at V and 0 bases at J, with 8 bases in the middle. Germline V gene lookup returns CDR1 LNHNV and CDR2 YYDKDF (reference sequence). The CDR3 totals 16 residues.

This chain joins TRBV5-1 and TRBJ2-7; D is possibly TRBD2 (5 bases). CDR1 is SGHRS and CDR2 is YFSETQ in the germline V gene. V lost 3 bases to trimming and J lost 3 bases, with 10 bases between them. The CDR3 spans 13 residues. CDR3 sequence: CASSSTTYYEQYF. The CDR3 bases are TGCGCCAGCAGCTCGACTACCTACTACGAGCAGTACTTC.

The sample holds a few counts of this clonotype. V is TRBV19 and J is TRBJ2-2; TRBD2 matches at 7 bases. The germline gives CDR1 LNHDA, CDR2 SQIVND (reference sequence). J gave up 1 base and V 5 bases, and 10 bases lay outside the gene matches. The CDR3 is 17 residues long. This CDR3 is CASSPALIAGNTGELFF. The DNA for the CDR3 is TGTGCCAGTAGTCCCGCCCTCATAGCGGGGAACACCGGGGAGCTGTTTTTT.

The rearrangement joins TRBV9 to TRBJ1-1, with TRBD1 matching over 7 bases. The ends lost 5 bases at V and 1 base at J; junction bases unmatched: 5. This CDR3 has 14 residues. Germline CDR1 is SGDLS and CDR2 is YYNGEE. CDR3 amino acids: CASRTTGTNTEAFF. CDR3 nucleotides: TGTGCCAGCAGGACGACAGGGACGAACACTGAAGCTTTCTTT.

Only a few counts were recorded for this clonotype. The chain carries TRBV19 and TRBJ2-3; perhaps TRBD1 as D (5 bases). The ends were cut back, 8 bases at V and 5 bases at J, with 11 bases in the middle. This CDR3 has 12 residues. Germline V gene lookup returns CDR1 LNHDA and CDR2 SQIVND (reference sequence). The CDR3 region has the DNA TGTGCCAGTCAGGGAAAGGGAGATACGCAGTATTTT. Residues: CASQGKGDTQYF.

The rearrangement joins TRBV7-2 to TRBJ2-7; a possible D gene is TRBD1 (6 bases). V was trimmed by 1 base and J by 9 bases, leaving 19 bases between them. The CDR3 length is 15 residues. The germline V gene encodes CDR1 SGHTA and CDR2 FQGNSA. The CDR3 nucleotides read TGTGCCAGCAGCTTAGACAGGGTCGATTTTGGCGCGCAGTACTTC. Its translation is CASSLDRVDFGAQYF.

This sequence joins TRBV19 and TRBJ2-1; D not resolved. Germline loops: CDR1 LNHDA, CDR2 SQIVND (reference sequence). V was trimmed by 6 bases and J by 8 bases, leaving 17 bases between them. This CDR3 contains 14 residues. CDR3 sequence: CASSPSGRIDEQFF. The CDR3 DNA follows: TGTGCCAGTAGCCCTTCCGGCAGGATCGATGAGCAGTTCTTC.

As to this clonotype: This may stem from a read error, because a much larger clone lies one nucleotide away. The rearrangement joins TRBV10-3 to TRBJ2-5; possibly TRBD1 or TRBD2 for D (5 bases each). The J call may be incorrect, as the DNA end agrees better with TRBJ2-7. Germline CDR1 ENHRY, CDR2 SYGVKD. The CDR3 covers 13 residues. CDR3: CATGTDRSYEQYF. CDR3 in DNA: TGTGCCACCGGGACGGATCGTTCCTACGAGCAGTACTTC.

The chain couples TRBV30 to TRBJ2-3; unclear D gene. The CDR3 is 15 amino acids. CDR1 and CDR2 from the germline V gene are GTSNPN and SVGIG (reference sequence). With 0 bases removed from V and 4 bases from J, the gap between germline ends came to 14 bases. CDR3: CAWSVDSRLADTQYF. CDR3 sequence (DNA): TGTGCCTGGAGTGTAGATAGCAGGTTGGCAGATACGCAGTATTTT.

There are a few counts of this clonotype. This chain connects TRBV5-1 to TRBJ1-2, with a tentative D call TRBD1 (5 bases). The CDR3 sequence is 14 residues long. Trimming pared 3 bases from V and 8 bases from J, leaving 17 bases between. Germline CDR1 reads SGHRS; CDR2 reads YFSETQ. The CDR3: CASSYGTAEGGYTF. CDR3 DNA: TGCGCCAGCAGCTATGGGACGGCCGAGGGGGGCTACACCTTC.

The chain has TRBV27 and TRBJ2-7; possibly TRBD2 for D (5 bases). The end of the DNA aligns better with TRBJ2-1, so the J call may be wrong. Germline assignment: CDR1 MNHEY and CDR2 SMNVEV (reference sequence). CDR3 length: 15 amino acids. The CDR3, as DNA: TGTGCCAGCAGTTTATCTCCCCCAACGGGGAATGAGCAGTTCTTC. This translates into CASSLSPPTGNEQFF.

The genes are TRBV2 and TRBJ2-7; possibly TRBD1 for D (6 bases). Between the trimmed V and J ends, which lost 8 bases and 7 bases, there was a span of 21 bases. Per germline, CDR1 SNHLY and CDR2 FYNNEI. The CDR3 consists of 14 residues. The CDR3 loop is CASLGFLDSREQYF. CDR3 nucleotide sequence: TGTGCCAGCCTCGGATTTTTGGACAGCCGTGAGCAGTACTTC.

This clonotype was observed once. Without the conserved terminal phenylalanine or tryptophan, this CDR3 likely stems from a read error. The chain recombines TRBV10-1 with TRBJ1-1, with D hard to call. Looked up from germline, CDR1 is WNHNN and CDR2 is SYGVQD (reference sequence). V was shortened by 3 bases and J by 6 bases, with 11 bases between the two germline ends. The CDR3 spans 13 residues. The CDR3 DNA follows: TGCGCCAGCAGTGACAATCCGGCAGCTGAAGCTTTCCTT. Translating gives CASSDNPAAEAFL.

A few counts support this clonotype. The rearrangement joins TRBV7-3 to TRBJ2-1; D uncertain. Trimming stripped 5 bases from V and 10 bases from J, with 12 bases between. Germline CDR1 reads SGHTA; CDR2 reads FQGTGA. The CDR3 runs to 12 residues. CDR3 DNA: TGTGCCAGCAGCCTACAAGGTGGGGAGCAGTTCTTC. Amino acids: CASSLQGGEQFF.

Of note for this clonotype: A much larger clone lies a single base off, so this may be a read error. This rearrangement joins TRBV7-2 to TRBJ2-5; D might be TRBD2 (5 bases). CDR1 and CDR2 from the germline V gene are SGHTA and FQGNSA. Trimming left V 7 bases short and J 7 bases short, with 16 bases between. The CDR3 totals 13 residues. The CDR3 is CASIGDYSGTQYF. The CDR3 DNA follows: TGTGCCAGCATAGGAGACTACTCCGGGACCCAGTACTTC.

Many counts were recorded for this clonotype. The chain uses TRBV24-1 and TRBJ1-2, with TRBD1 as a possible D gene (5 bases). The CDR3 sequence is 13 residues long. V was trimmed by 1 base and J by 6 bases, leaving 8 bases between them. In germline, CDR1 is KGHDR, CDR2 SFDVKD. The CDR3 sequence is CATSDLPQDGYTF. CDR3 coding DNA: TGTGCCACCAGTGATTTACCACAGGATGGCTACACCTTC.

The rearrangement links TRBV7-3 to TRBJ2-3; TRBD1 matches at 8 bases. Trimming removed 4 bases from V and 4 bases from J; junction bases left unmatched: 13. This CDR3 has 17 residues. Germline V gene lookup returns CDR1 SGHTA and CDR2 FQGTGA. The CDR3 region has the DNA TGTGCCAGCAGCTGGGGTCGGGACAGGAGGGAGGCAGATACGCAGTATTTT. Translated, it gives CASSWGRDRREADTQYF.

This clonotype was detected ten times or more. This sequence joins TRBV15 and TRBJ2-7, with 7 bases identical to TRBD1. This CDR3 is 15 amino acids long. Germline V lookup: CDR1 LNHNV, CDR2 YYDKDF (reference sequence). Trimming at V came to 5 bases and at J to 7 bases, leaving 14 bases not matched to a gene. CDR3 DNA: TGTGCCACCAGCGTTGACAGGGACCCCTTTCGGGAGCAGTACTTC. Translated: CATSVDRDPFREQYF.

As concerns this clonotype: The CDR3 end shows no conserved phenylalanine or tryptophan, and so a read error is likely. The V and J genes are TRBV5-1 and TRBJ2-7; D is unclear. The V gene's germline CDR1 is SGHRS and CDR2 YFSETQ. CDR3 length: 13 residues. V gave up 2 bases and J gave up 0 bases, with 6 bases separating them. CDR3 sequence reads: CASSFSHSYEQYC. DNA of the CDR3: TGCGCCAGCAGCTTCAGCCACTCCTACGAGCAGTACTGC.

The gene calls are TRBV6-6 and TRBJ2-5; possible D gene TRBD2, 6 bases. The J call may be wrong; the DNA end is better matched by TRBJ2-1. The germline V gene has CDR1 MNHNY and CDR2 SVGAGI (reference sequence). This CDR3 is built from 16 residues. CDR3 nucleotides: TGTGCCAGCACTTCACGGCGGGATGCAAGTTACGATGAGCAGTTCTTC. This translates into CASTSRRDASYDEQFF.

This clonotype was seen just once. V is TRBV20-1 and J is TRBJ2-1, with D tentatively TRBD2 (5 bases). The CDR3 covers 13 residues. Germline-derived CDR1 and CDR2 are DFQATT and SNEGSKA (reference sequence). The V end was cut by 4 bases, the J end by 5 bases, with 12 bases between. As DNA, the CDR3 is TGCAGTGCTATAGGGAGTTCGGACAATGAGCAGTTCTTC. Encoded protein: CSAIGSSDNEQFF.

This clonotype showed up just a few times. The chain uses TRBV7-8 and TRBJ2-1; 11 bases line up with TRBD2. The V segment lost 5 bases and the J segment 6 bases; nucleotides outside the gene matches: 9. The CDR3 length is 16 residues. Per the germline V gene, CDR1 is SGHVS and CDR2 is FQNEAQ. The CDR3 DNA reads as TGTGCCAGCAGCGAAGGCGGCCTAGCGGGAGGCAATGAGCAGTTCTTC. Translation gives CASSEGGLAGGNEQFF.

This clonotype came up a few times. The rearrangement joins TRBV19 to TRBJ2-7; weak D call: TRBD1 (6 bases). V lost 8 bases and J 2 bases, leaving 16 bases between the germline ends. From germline, CDR1 is LNHDA and CDR2 SQIVND (reference sequence). The CDR3 totals 14 residues. The CDR3: CASSRDKIAYEQYF. Written as DNA, the CDR3 is TGTGCCAGTTCCCGGGACAAGATCGCCTACGAGCAGTACTTC.

This clonotype was seen more than once but under ten times. V is TRBV11-2 and J is TRBJ1-1; TRBD1 is a possible D gene (6 bases). Germline V gene lookup returns CDR1 SGHAT and CDR2 FQNNGV. The CDR3 covers 14 residues. V shed 3 bases and J shed 1 base, with 9 bases lying between them. CDR3 sequence: CASSFAGANTEAFF. As DNA, the CDR3 is TGTGCCAGCAGCTTTGCAGGGGCGAACACTGAAGCTTTCTTT. The whole variable domain, filled in from reference TRBV11-2 and TRBJ1-1, reads EAGVAQSPRYKIIEKRQSVAFWCNPISGHATLYWYQQILGQGPKLLIQFQNNGVVDDSQLPKDRFSAERLKGVDSTLKIQPAKLEDSAVYLCASSFAGANTEAFFGQGTRLTVV.

The chain uses TRBV27 and TRBJ2-7; no clear D gene. Germline V gene lookup returns CDR1 MNHEY and CDR2 SMNVEV (reference sequence). The CDR3 spans 12 residues. V lost 6 bases and J 7 bases, leaving 13 bases between the germline ends. This chain's CDR3 is CASSPPVGEQYF. The CDR3 DNA is TGTGCCAGCAGCCCCCCCGTGGGAGAGCAGTACTTC.

The V gene is TRBV19, the J gene TRBJ2-3; D gene ambiguous. This CDR3 is 15 amino acids long. The ends were cut back, 3 bases at V and 5 bases at J, with 15 bases in the middle. CDR1 is LNHDA, CDR2 SQIVND, per germline (reference sequence). The CDR3 is CASSMVTGFEDTQYF. CDR3 bases: TGTGCCAGTAGTATGGTGACTGGGTTCGAAGATACGCAGTATTTT.

This clonotype was observed a few times. The rearrangement uses TRBV12-3 or TRBV12-4 and TRBJ1-5; no definite D call. Trimming cost V 7 bases and J 3 bases, with 10 bases left between them. The CDR3 is 13 residues long. The CDR3 coding sequence is TGTGCCAGCAACTTGGCCTTCAATCAGCCCCAGCATTTT. As protein: CASNLAFNQPQHF.